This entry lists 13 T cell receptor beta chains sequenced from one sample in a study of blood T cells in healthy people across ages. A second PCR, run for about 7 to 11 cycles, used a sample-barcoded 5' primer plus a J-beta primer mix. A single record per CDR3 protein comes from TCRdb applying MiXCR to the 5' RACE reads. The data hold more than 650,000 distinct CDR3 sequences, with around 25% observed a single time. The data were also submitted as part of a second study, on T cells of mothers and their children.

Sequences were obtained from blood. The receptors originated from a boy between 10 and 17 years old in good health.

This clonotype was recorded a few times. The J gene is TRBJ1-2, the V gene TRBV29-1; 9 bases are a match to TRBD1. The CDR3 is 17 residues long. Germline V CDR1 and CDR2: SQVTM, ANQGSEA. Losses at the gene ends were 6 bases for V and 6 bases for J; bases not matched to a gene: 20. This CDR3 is CSVATYAFPGTGHGYTF. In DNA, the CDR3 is TGCAGCGTCGCCACTTACGCGTTTCCCGGGACAGGGCATGGCTACACCTTC.

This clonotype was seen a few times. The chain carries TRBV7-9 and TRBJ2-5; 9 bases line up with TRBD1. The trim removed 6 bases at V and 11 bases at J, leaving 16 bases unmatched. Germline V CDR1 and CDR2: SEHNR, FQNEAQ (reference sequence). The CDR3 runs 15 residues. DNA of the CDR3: TGTGCCAGCAGTCGACTCAACCGACAGGGGGAAGAGCAGTACTTC. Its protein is CASSRLNRQGEEQYF.

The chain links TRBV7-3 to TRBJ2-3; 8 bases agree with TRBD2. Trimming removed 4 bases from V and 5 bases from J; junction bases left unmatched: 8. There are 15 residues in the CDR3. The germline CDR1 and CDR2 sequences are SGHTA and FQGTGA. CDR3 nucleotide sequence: TGTGCCAGCAGCTCTCGCGGGGGGCCGGGAGATACGCAGTATTTT. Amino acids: CASSSRGGPGDTQYF.

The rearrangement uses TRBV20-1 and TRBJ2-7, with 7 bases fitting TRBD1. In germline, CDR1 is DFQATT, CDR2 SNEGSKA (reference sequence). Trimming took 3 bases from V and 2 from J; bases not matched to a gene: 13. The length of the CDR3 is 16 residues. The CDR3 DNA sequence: TGCAGTGCTAGCGCAGGACGGGACAGATGGCCCTACGAGCAGTACTTC. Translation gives CSASAGRDRWPYEQYF.

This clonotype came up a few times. The CDR3 here is CASSPDSSLFDEQYF. CDR3 nucleotides: TGTGCCAGCAGCCCGGACAGTAGCCTTTTCGACGAGCAGTACTTC. The chain combines TRBV12-3 or TRBV12-4 with TRBJ2-7, with D perhaps TRBD1 (6 bases). CDR3 size: 15 residues. The V end lost 6 bases, the J end lost 5 bases, and 20 bases lay between the germline ends.

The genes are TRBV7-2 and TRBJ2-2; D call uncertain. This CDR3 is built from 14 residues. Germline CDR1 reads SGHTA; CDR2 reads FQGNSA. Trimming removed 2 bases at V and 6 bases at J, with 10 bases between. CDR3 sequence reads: CASSLTGLSGELFF. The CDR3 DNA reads TGTGCCAGCAGCTTAACTGGTCTATCCGGGGAGCTGTTTTTT.

The CDR3 bases are TGTGCCAGCTCACCGGAGATGAACACCGGGGAGCTGTTTTTT. Its protein product is CASSPEMNTGELFF. The chain combines TRBV18 with TRBJ2-2; D is uncertain. The germline V and J ends were trimmed by 3 bases and 1 base, with 6 bases remaining between them. Germline loops: CDR1 KGHSH, CDR2 LQKENI. The CDR3 contains 14 residues. Drawing the rest from reference TRBV18 and TRBJ2-2, the complete variable domain is NAGVMQNPRHLVRRRGQEARLRCSPMKGHSHVYWYRQLPEEGLKFMVYLQKENIIDESGMPKERFSAEFPKEGPSILRIQQVVRGDSAAYFCASSPEMNTGELFFGEGSRLTVL.

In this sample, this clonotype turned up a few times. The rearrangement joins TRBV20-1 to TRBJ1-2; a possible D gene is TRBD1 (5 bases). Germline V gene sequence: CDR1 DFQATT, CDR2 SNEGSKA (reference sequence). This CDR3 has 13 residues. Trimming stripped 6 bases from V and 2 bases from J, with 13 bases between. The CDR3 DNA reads TGCAGTGCCCGACAGACCCAAAACTATGGCTACACCTTC. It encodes CSARQTQNYGYTF.

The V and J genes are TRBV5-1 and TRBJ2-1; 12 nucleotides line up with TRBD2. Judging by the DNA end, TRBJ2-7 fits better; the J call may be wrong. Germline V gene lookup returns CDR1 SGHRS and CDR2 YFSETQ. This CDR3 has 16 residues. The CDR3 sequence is CASSGQLAGGVYEQYF. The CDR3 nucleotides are TGCGCCAGCAGCGGACAACTAGCGGGGGGCGTATACGAGCAGTACTTC.

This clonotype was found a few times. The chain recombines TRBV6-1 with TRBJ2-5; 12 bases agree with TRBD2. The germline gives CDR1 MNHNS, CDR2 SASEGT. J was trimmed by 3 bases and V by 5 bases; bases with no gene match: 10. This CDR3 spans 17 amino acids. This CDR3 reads CASSRTGRLAGEETQYF. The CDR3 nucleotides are TGTGCCAGCAGTCGAACGGGGAGACTAGCGGGGGAAGAGACCCAGTACTTC.

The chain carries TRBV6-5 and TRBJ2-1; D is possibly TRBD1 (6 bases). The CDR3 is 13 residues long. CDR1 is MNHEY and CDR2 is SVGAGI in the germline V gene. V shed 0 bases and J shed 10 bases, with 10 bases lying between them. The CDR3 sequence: CASSYSGQGEQFF. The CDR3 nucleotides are TGTGCCAGCAGTTACTCAGGGCAGGGGGAGCAGTTCTTC.

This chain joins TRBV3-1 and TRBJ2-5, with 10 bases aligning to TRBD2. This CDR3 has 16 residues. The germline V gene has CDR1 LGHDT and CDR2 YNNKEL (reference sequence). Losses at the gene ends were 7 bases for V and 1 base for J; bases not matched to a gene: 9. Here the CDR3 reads CASTYGSSGGQETQYF. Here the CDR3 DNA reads TGTGCCAGCACCTACGGGTCTAGCGGGGGCCAAGAGACCCAGTACTTC.

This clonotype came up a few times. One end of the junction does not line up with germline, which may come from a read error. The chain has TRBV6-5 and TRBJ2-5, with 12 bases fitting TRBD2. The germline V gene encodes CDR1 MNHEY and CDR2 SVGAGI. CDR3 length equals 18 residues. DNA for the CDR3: TGTGCCAGCAGTTACTCGACTAGCGGGGGAATTAGGGCAAAGGGAGAGTTCTTC. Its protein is CASSYSTSGGIRAKGEFF.